These T cell receptor beta chains were read from a single sample in a study of spatial heterogeneity in lung cancer. TCRdb recomputed calls from the 5' RACE reads with MiXCR, one row per CDR3 protein. This table has about 9,900 distinct CDR3 sequences, 6% to 6.5% appearing once. The specimen comprised lung tumor tissue, sampled at surgery. Receptor source: a female donor with early-stage non-small cell lung cancer. The CDR3 runs from the conserved cysteine through the conserved F or W. Each record gives: V gene, J gene, CDR3 length, D gene, clone size, CDR3 protein, CDR3 DNA. A D gene is named only where the DNA matches it firmly. Clone size, where shown, is once, few, many, or a class for clones that have expanded.

V gene: TRBV12-3/TRBV12-4
J gene: TRBJ1-4
CDR3 length: 14
D gene: NA
clone size: few
CDR3 protein: CASSLGGVSEKLFF
CDR3 DNA: TGTGCCAGCAGTTTAGGGGGCGTATCTGAAAAACTGTTTTTT

V gene: TRBV5-5
J gene: TRBJ2-1
CDR3 length: 14
D gene: NA
clone size: few
CDR3 protein: CASSLAPTYNEQFF
CDR3 DNA: TGTGCCAGCAGCTTGGCCCCGACCTACAATGAGCAGTTCTTC

V gene: TRBV7-9
J gene: TRBJ2-7
CDR3 length: 13
D gene: TRBD2
clone size: many
CDR3 protein: CASNGAGVGEQYF
CDR3 DNA: TGTGCCAGCAACGGTGCGGGAGTGGGCGAGCAGTACTTC

V gene: TRBV27
J gene: TRBJ1-2
CDR3 length: 15
D gene: TRBD1
clone size: many
CDR3 protein: CASSSGTGGYYGYTF
CDR3 DNA: TGTGCCAGCAGTTCCGGGACAGGGGGCTACTATGGCTACACCTTC

V gene: TRBV9
J gene: TRBJ2-7
CDR3 length: 15
D gene: TRBD1
clone size: many
CDR3 protein: CASSVETGGAYEQYF
CDR3 DNA: TGTGCCAGCAGCGTGGAAACAGGGGGTGCCTACGAGCAGTACTTC

V gene: TRBV28
J gene: TRBJ1-1
CDR3 length: 16
D gene: TRBD1
clone size: many
CDR3 protein: CASSPPWTGSDTEAFF
CDR3 DNA: TGTGCCAGCAGTCCACCGTGGACAGGGTCGGACACTGAAGCTTTCTTT

V gene: TRBV28
J gene: TRBJ2-7
CDR3 length: 13
D gene: NA
clone size: many
CDR3 protein: CASRGGGSYEQYF
CDR3 DNA: TGTGCCAGCAGAGGGGGAGGTTCCTACGAGCAGTACTTC

V gene: TRBV20-1
J gene: TRBJ1-5
CDR3 length: 13
D gene: NA
clone size: NA
CDR3 protein: CSGVFEVNQPQHF
CDR3 DNA: TGCAGTGGAGTTTTCGAGGTCAATCAGCCCCAGCATTTT

V gene: TRBV5-1
J gene: TRBJ1-1
CDR3 length: 17
D gene: NA
clone size: NA
CDR3 protein: CASSSDLYLRGNTEAFF
CDR3 DNA: TGCGCCAGCAGCTCTGACCTCTATCTTCGGGGGAACACTGAAGCTTTCTTT

V gene: TRBV28
J gene: TRBJ1-4
CDR3 length: 11
D gene: TRBD1
clone size: few
CDR3 protein: CASSSDRKLFF
CDR3 DNA: TGTGCCAGCAGTTCGGACAGGAAACTGTTTTTT

V gene: TRBV7-2
J gene: TRBJ2-5
CDR3 length: 16
D gene: TRBD2
clone size: many
CDR3 protein: CASSLGGLAGRETQYF
CDR3 DNA: TGTGCCAGCAGCTTAGGAGGTCTAGCGGGACGGGAGACCCAGTACTTC

V gene: TRBV6-9
J gene: TRBJ2-2
CDR3 length: 13
D gene: NA
clone size: NA
CDR3 protein: CASSHTGTGELFF
CDR3 DNA: TGTGCCAGCAGTCACACAGGCACCGGGGAGCTGTTTTTT

V gene: TRBV29-1
J gene: TRBJ1-1
CDR3 length: 11
D gene: NA
clone size: NA
CDR3 protein: CSVSVGTEAFF
CDR3 DNA: TGCAGCGTTTCGGTGGGCACTGAAGCTTTCTTT

V gene: TRBV7-2
J gene: TRBJ2-1
CDR3 length: 14
D gene: NA
clone size: many
CDR3 protein: CASSLARNYNEQFF
CDR3 DNA: TGTGCCAGCAGCTTAGCCCGAAACTACAATGAGCAGTTCTTC

V gene: TRBV7-9
J gene: TRBJ2-3
CDR3 length: 14
D gene: NA
clone size: NA
CDR3 protein: CASSLAPVEDTQYF
CDR3 DNA: TGTGCCAGCAGCTTAGCTCCCGTTGAGGATACGCAGTATTTT

V gene: TRBV7-2
J gene: TRBJ2-5
CDR3 length: 16
D gene: NA
clone size: few
CDR3 protein: CASSLAWGVGQETQYF
CDR3 DNA: TGTGCCAGCAGCTTAGCGTGGGGGGTAGGCCAAGAGACCCAGTACTTC

V gene: TRBV6-5
J gene: TRBJ2-5
CDR3 length: 12
D gene: NA
clone size: medium-sized
CDR3 protein: CASSSDRETQYF
CDR3 DNA: TGTGCCAGCAGTTCCGACCGGGAGACCCAGTACTTC

V gene: TRBV18
J gene: TRBJ2-3
CDR3 length: 16
D gene: NA
clone size: many
CDR3 protein: CASSPIPGREADTQYF
CDR3 DNA: TGTGCCAGCTCACCAATCCCGGGCAGGGAGGCAGATACGCAGTATTTT

V gene: TRBV9
J gene: TRBJ2-3
CDR3 length: 15
D gene: TRBD1
clone size: NA
CDR3 protein: CASSRRDSSTDTQYF
CDR3 DNA: TGTGCCAGCAGCCGAAGGGACAGCAGCACAGATACGCAGTATTTT

V gene: TRBV5-5
J gene: TRBJ2-6
CDR3 length: 18
D gene: NA
clone size: many
CDR3 protein: CASSPRGGLGSGANVLTF
CDR3 DNA: TGTGCCAGCAGCCCCCGAGGAGGGTTAGGGTCTGGGGCCAACGTCCTGACTTTC

V gene: TRBV20-1
J gene: TRBJ1-1
CDR3 length: 16
D gene: TRBD1
clone size: medium-sized
CDR3 protein: CSVPPDWTGGAIEAFF
CDR3 DNA: TGCAGTGTCCCGCCGGACTGGACAGGGGGCGCGATTGAAGCTTTCTTT

V gene: TRBV30
J gene: TRBJ2-2
CDR3 length: 11
D gene: NA
clone size: many
CDR3 protein: CAWSSFGELFF
CDR3 DNA: TGTGCCTGGAGTTCCTTCGGGGAGCTGTTTTTT

V gene: TRBV12-3/TRBV12-4
J gene: TRBJ2-2
CDR3 length: 15
D gene: TRBD1
clone size: many
CDR3 protein: CASRPTGGGTGELFF
CDR3 DNA: TGTGCCAGCAGACCAACAGGGGGAGGCACCGGGGAGCTGTTTTTT

V gene: TRBV6-6
J gene: TRBJ1-2
CDR3 length: 12
D gene: TRBD1
clone size: NA
CDR3 protein: CASKGGLYGYTF
CDR3 DNA: TGTGCCAGCAAAGGGGGCCTCTATGGCTACACCTTC

V gene: TRBV20-1
J gene: TRBJ2-3
CDR3 length: 15
D gene: TRBD2
clone size: few
CDR3 protein: CSAIRGAGSTDTQYF
CDR3 DNA: TGCAGTGCTATCCGGGGAGCGGGAAGCACAGATACGCAGTATTTT

V gene: TRBV6-6
J gene: TRBJ1-1
CDR3 length: 13
D gene: NA
clone size: medium-sized
CDR3 protein: CASQDLRSTEAFF
CDR3 DNA: TGTGCCAGCCAAGACCTCCGAAGTACTGAAGCTTTCTTT

V gene: TRBV20-1
J gene: TRBJ1-1
CDR3 length: 12
D gene: NA
clone size: medium-sized
CDR3 protein: CSAQTDGHEAFF
CDR3 DNA: TGCAGTGCACAAACGGACGGGCACGAAGCTTTCTTT

V gene: TRBV2
J gene: TRBJ2-1
CDR3 length: 14
D gene: TRBD2
clone size: many
CDR3 protein: CASSELAGRNEQFF
CDR3 DNA: TGTGCCAGCAGTGAACTAGCGGGGAGGAATGAGCAGTTCTTC

V gene: TRBV27
J gene: TRBJ1-5
CDR3 length: 14
D gene: TRBD1
clone size: many
CDR3 protein: CASSLYRGEQPQHF
CDR3 DNA: TGTGCCAGCAGTTTATACAGGGGGGAACAGCCCCAGCATTTT

V gene: TRBV28
J gene: TRBJ1-2
CDR3 length: 14
D gene: NA
clone size: many
CDR3 protein: CASSPPGQYYGYTF
CDR3 DNA: TGTGCCAGCAGTCCCCCTGGGCAGTACTATGGCTACACCTTC

V gene: TRBV7-2
J gene: TRBJ1-1
CDR3 length: 14
D gene: TRBD1
clone size: medium-sized
CDR3 protein: CASSLARGHTEAFF
CDR3 DNA: TGTGCCAGCAGCTTAGCGAGGGGGCACACTGAAGCTTTCTTT

V gene: TRBV12-3/TRBV12-4
J gene: TRBJ2-2
CDR3 length: 15
D gene: NA
clone size: many
CDR3 protein: CASTPGFANTGELFF
CDR3 DNA: TGTGCCAGCACCCCAGGGTTCGCGAACACCGGGGAGCTGTTTTTT

V gene: TRBV29-1
J gene: TRBJ1-1
CDR3 length: 10
D gene: NA
clone size: once
CDR3 protein: CSVGGTEAFF
CDR3 DNA: TGCAGCGTTGGGGGCACTGAAGCTTTCTTT

V gene: TRBV11-1
J gene: TRBJ2-2
CDR3 length: 15
D gene: TRBD2
clone size: few
CDR3 protein: CASSLLAGNTGELFF
CDR3 DNA: TGTGCCAGCAGCCTGCTAGCGGGCAACACCGGGGAGCTGTTTTTT

V gene: TRBV7-2
J gene: TRBJ2-5
CDR3 length: 14
D gene: TRBD2
clone size: many
CDR3 protein: CASRLTSGEETQYF
CDR3 DNA: TGTGCCAGCCGCCTTACTAGCGGGGAAGAGACCCAGTACTTC

V gene: TRBV2
J gene: TRBJ2-1
CDR3 length: 14
D gene: TRBD2
clone size: many
CDR3 protein: CASNLAGAYNEQFF
CDR3 DNA: TGTGCCAGCAATCTAGCGGGAGCCTACAATGAGCAGTTCTTC

V gene: TRBV4-3
J gene: TRBJ2-1
CDR3 length: 16
D gene: TRBD2
clone size: many
CDR3 protein: CASSQGSGGSYNEQFF
CDR3 DNA: TGCGCCAGCAGCCAAGGTAGCGGGGGGTCCTACAATGAGCAGTTCTTC

V gene: TRBV4-3
J gene: TRBJ2-1
CDR3 length: 13
D gene: NA
clone size: many
CDR3 protein: CASSQGFDNEQFF
CDR3 DNA: TGCGCCAGCAGCCAAGGCTTTGACAATGAGCAGTTCTTC

V gene: TRBV25-1
J gene: TRBJ2-5
CDR3 length: 12
D gene: NA
clone size: NA
CDR3 protein: CASTSGEKAQYF
CDR3 DNA: TGTGCCAGCACATCTGGCGAGAAGGCCCAGTACTTC

V gene: TRBV9
J gene: TRBJ2-5
CDR3 length: 14
D gene: TRBD2
clone size: many
CDR3 protein: CASSPGLVEETQYF
CDR3 DNA: TGTGCCAGCAGCCCCGGACTAGTGGAAGAGACCCAGTACTTC

V gene: TRBV7-2
J gene: TRBJ2-1
CDR3 length: 13
D gene: NA
clone size: few
CDR3 protein: CATNTEPYNEQFF
CDR3 DNA: TGTGCCACTAATACAGAACCCTACAATGAGCAGTTCTTC

V gene: TRBV12-3/TRBV12-4
J gene: TRBJ2-2
CDR3 length: 15
D gene: TRBD1
clone size: many
CDR3 protein: CASSYYRGQAGELFF
CDR3 DNA: TGTGCCAGCAGTTATTACAGGGGGCAGGCCGGGGAGCTGTTTTTT

V gene: TRBV10-3
J gene: TRBJ2-3
CDR3 length: 15
D gene: NA
clone size: NA
CDR3 protein: CAISKTITSTDTQYF
CDR3 DNA: TGTGCCATCAGTAAGACAATAACTAGCACAGATACGCAGTATTTT

V gene: TRBV30
J gene: TRBJ2-1
CDR3 length: 14
D gene: TRBD1
clone size: large
CDR3 protein: CAWIGQGPYNEQFF
CDR3 DNA: TGTGCCTGGATCGGACAGGGCCCATACAATGAGCAGTTCTTC

V gene: TRBV6-5
J gene: TRBJ2-7
CDR3 length: 15
D gene: TRBD2
clone size: NA
CDR3 protein: CASSRLAGLPYEQYF
CDR3 DNA: TGTGCCAGCAGCAGACTAGCGGGCCTTCCCTACGAGCAGTACTTC

V gene: TRBV5-4
J gene: TRBJ2-7
CDR3 length: 13
D gene: NA
clone size: medium-sized
CDR3 protein: CASSLVPGYEQYF
CDR3 DNA: TGTGCCAGCAGCTTGGTCCCGGGCTACGAGCAGTACTTC

V gene: TRBV10-2
J gene: TRBJ1-6
CDR3 length: 15
D gene: NA
clone size: many
CDR3 protein: CASSEEGQYNSPLHF
CDR3 DNA: TGCGCCAGCAGTGAAGAGGGGCAGTACAATTCACCCCTCCACTTT

V gene: TRBV18
J gene: TRBJ1-2
CDR3 length: 14
D gene: NA
clone size: many
CDR3 protein: CASSLQDSNYGYTF
CDR3 DNA: TGTGCCAGCTCACTACAGGACTCTAACTATGGCTACACCTTC

V gene: TRBV28
J gene: TRBJ2-1
CDR3 length: 15
D gene: TRBD2
clone size: many
CDR3 protein: CASTLPGGRASEQFF
CDR3 DNA: TGTGCCAGCACACTCCCTGGCGGGAGGGCCAGTGAGCAGTTCTTC

V gene: TRBV6-1
J gene: TRBJ1-2
CDR3 length: 15
D gene: NA
clone size: medium-sized
CDR3 protein: CASSEVLGGPYGYTF
CDR3 DNA: TGTGCCAGCAGTGAAGTCCTTGGTGGACCCTATGGCTACACCTTC

V gene: TRBV6-6
J gene: TRBJ2-1
CDR3 length: 14
D gene: TRBD2
clone size: few
CDR3 protein: CASSSAGEVNEQFF
CDR3 DNA: TGTGCCAGCAGTTCGGCGGGGGAAGTCAATGAGCAGTTCTTC